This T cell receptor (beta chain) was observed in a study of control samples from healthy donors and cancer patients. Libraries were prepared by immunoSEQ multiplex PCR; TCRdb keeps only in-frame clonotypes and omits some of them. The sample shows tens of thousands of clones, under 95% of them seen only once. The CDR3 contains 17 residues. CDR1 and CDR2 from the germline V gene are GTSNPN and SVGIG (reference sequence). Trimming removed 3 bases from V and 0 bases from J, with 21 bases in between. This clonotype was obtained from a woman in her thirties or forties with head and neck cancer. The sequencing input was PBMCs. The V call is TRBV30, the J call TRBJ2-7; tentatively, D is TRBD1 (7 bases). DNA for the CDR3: TGTGCCTGGAGCCCAGGAGGGGCAGGGGGTTTCTCCTACGAGCAGTACTTC. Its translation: CAWSPGGAGGFSYEQYF. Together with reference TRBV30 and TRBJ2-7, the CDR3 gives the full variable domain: SQTIHQWPATLVQPVGSPLSLECTVEGTSNPNLYWYRQAAGRGLQLLFYSVGIGQISSEVPQNLSASRPQDRQFILSSKKLLLSDSGFYLCAWSPGGAGGFSYEQYFGPGTRLTVT.